The T cell receptor beta chain under discussion was sequenced for a study of blood T cell repertoires in COVID-19. Whole-study context: The United States, Italy and Spain supplied acute and convalescent COVID-19 samples. Sample material is recorded as cDNA or gDNA derived from T cells, B-cell-depleted T cells, or PBMCs.

Germline V CDR1 and CDR2: MDHEN, SYDVKM. Trimming pared 1 base from V and 5 bases from J, leaving 3 bases between. There are 12 residues in the CDR3. Some clones are missing from TCRdb's copy, which holds only in-frame ones; the method was immunoSEQ multiplex PCR. This sample has more than 70,000 clones; roughly four fifths occur once, and the top ten carry 30% to 45%. The chain joins TRBV28 to TRBJ1-5; D not certain. Sequenced: peripheral blood. The sequence came from a woman aged 70-85 years with acute or convalescent COVID-19. The CDR3 sequence is CASSLLYQPQHF. The DNA of the CDR3 is TGTGCCAGCAGTTTATTATATCAGCCCCAGCATTTT.